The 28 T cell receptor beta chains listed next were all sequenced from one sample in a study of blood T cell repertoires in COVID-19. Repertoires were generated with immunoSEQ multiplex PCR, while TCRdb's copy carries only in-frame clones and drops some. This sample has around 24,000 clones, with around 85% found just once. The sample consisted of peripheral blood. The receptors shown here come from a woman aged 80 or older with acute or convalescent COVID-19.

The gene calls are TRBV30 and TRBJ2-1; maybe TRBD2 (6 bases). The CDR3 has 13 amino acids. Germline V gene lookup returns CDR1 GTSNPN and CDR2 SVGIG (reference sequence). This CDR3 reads CALRQRVYNEQFF. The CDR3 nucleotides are TGTGCATTGAGGCAGCGGGTTTACAATGAGCAGTTCTTC.

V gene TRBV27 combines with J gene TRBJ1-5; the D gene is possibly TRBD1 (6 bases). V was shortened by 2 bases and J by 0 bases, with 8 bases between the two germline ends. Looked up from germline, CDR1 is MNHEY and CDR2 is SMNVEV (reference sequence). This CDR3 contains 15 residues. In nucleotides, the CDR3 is TGTGCCAGCAGTTTAAACAGGGATAGCAATCAGCCCCAGCATTTT. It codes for CASSLNRDSNQPQHF.

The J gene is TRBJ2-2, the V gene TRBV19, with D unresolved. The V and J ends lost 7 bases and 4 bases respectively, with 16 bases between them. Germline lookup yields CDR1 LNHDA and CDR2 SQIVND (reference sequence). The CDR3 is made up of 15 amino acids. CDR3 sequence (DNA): TGTGCCAGTACCGCAGGAATCCTTTTCACCGGGGAGCTGTTTTTT. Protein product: CASTAGILFTGELFF. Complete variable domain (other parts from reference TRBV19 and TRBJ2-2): DGGITQSPKYLFRKEGQNVTLSCEQNLNHDAMYWYRQDPGQGLRLIYYSQIVNDFQKGDIAEGYSVSREKKESFPLTVTSAQKNPTAFYLCASTAGILFTGELFFGEGSRLTVL.

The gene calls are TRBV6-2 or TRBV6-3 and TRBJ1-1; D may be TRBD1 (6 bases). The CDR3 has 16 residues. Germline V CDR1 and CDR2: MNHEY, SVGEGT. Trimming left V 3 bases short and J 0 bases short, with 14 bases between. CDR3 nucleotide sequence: TGTGCCAGCAGTTATATGGCAGGGGAGCTGAACACTGAAGCTTTCTTT. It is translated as CASSYMAGELNTEAFF.

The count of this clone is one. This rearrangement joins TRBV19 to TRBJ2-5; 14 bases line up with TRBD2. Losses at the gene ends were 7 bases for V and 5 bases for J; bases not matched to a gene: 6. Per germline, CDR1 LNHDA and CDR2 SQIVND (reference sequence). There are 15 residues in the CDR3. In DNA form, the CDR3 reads TGTGCCAGTACTAAGGGACTAGCGGGGGCGGAGACCCAGTACTTC. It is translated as CASTKGLAGAETQYF.

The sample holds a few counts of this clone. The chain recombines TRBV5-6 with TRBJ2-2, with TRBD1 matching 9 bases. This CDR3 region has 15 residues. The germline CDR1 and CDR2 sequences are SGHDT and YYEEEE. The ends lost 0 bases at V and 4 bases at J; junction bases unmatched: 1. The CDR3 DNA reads TGTGCCAGCAGCTTGGGGGACAGGGCCACCGGGGAGCTGTTTTTT. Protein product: CASSLGDRATGELFF.

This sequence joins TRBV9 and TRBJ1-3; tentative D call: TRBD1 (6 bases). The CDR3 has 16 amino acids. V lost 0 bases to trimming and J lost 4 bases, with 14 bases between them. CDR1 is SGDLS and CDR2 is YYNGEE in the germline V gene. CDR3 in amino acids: CASSVEPGDVGNTIYF. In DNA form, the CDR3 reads TGTGCCAGCAGCGTAGAGCCAGGGGACGTCGGAAACACCATATATTTT.

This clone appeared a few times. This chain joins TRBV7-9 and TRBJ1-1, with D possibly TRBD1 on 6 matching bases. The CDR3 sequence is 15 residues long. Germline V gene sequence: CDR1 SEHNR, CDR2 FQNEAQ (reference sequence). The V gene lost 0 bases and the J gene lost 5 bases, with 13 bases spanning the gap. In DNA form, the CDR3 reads TGTGCCAGCAGCTTAGCTGAGACAGGTGAAACTGAAGCTTTCTTT. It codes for CASSLAETGETEAFF.

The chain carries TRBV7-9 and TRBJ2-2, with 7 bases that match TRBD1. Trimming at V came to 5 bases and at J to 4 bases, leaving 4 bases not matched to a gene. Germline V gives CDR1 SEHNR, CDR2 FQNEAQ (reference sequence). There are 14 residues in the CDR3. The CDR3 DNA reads TGTGCCAGCAGCGAAGGGGGCGGCACCGGGGAGCTGTTTTTT. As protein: CASSEGGGTGELFF.

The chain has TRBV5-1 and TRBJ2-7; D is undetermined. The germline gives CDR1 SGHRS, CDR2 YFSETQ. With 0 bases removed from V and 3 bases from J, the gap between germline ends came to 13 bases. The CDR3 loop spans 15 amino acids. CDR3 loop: CASSLEPGRNYEQYF. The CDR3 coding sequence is TGCGCCAGCAGCTTGGAACCTGGCAGGAACTACGAGCAGTACTTC.

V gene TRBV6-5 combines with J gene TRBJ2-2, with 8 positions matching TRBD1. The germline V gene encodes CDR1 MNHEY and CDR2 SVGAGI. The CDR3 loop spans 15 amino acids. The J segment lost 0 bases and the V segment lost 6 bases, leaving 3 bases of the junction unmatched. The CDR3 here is CASRHRGSNTGELFF. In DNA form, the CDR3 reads TGTGCCAGCAGACACAGGGGGTCGAACACCGGGGAGCTGTTTTTT.

Here the CDR3 reads CASSRGGDKNIQYF. The CDR3 DNA reads TGTGCCAGCTCACGAGGGGGGGATAAAAACATTCAGTACTTC. V gene TRBV18 combines with J gene TRBJ2-4; D is possibly TRBD2 (7 bases). CDR3 length equals 14 residues. Germline assignment: CDR1 KGHSH and CDR2 LQKENI. Trimming left V 4 bases short and J 4 bases short, with 11 bases between.

In nucleotides, the CDR3 is TGTGCCAGCAGCCAAGATTGGGGCGGGGCGGGTAACACTGAAGCTTTCTTT. Translated, it gives CASSQDWGGAGNTEAFF. The chain links TRBV3-1 (or the pseudogene TRBV3-2) to TRBJ1-1; possible D gene TRBD1, 5 bases. Germline V lookup: CDR1 LGHDT, CDR2 YNNKEL (reference sequence). With 0 bases removed from V and 2 bases from J, the gap between germline ends came to 16 bases. CDR3 length equals 17 residues.

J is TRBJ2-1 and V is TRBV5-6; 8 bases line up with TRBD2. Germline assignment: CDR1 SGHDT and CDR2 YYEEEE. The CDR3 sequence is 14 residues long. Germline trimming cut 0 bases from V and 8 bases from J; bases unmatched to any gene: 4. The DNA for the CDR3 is TGTGCCAGCAGCTTGGCCGCCGGGGGGGATGAGCAGTTCTTC. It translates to CASSLAAGGDEQFF.

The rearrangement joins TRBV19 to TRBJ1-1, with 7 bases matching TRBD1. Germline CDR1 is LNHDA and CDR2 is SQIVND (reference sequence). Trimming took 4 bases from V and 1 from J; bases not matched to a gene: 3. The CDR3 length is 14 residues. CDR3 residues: CASSTNRGNTEAFF. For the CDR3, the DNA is TGTGCCAGTAGTACTAACAGGGGGAACACTGAAGCTTTCTTT.

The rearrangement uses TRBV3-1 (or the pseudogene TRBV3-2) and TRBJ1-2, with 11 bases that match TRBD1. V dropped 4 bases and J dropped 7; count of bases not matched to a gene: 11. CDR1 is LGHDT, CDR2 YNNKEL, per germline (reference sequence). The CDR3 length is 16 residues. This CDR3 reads CASSLHRDRGTGGYTF. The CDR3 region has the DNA TGTGCCAGCAGCCTCCACCGGGACAGGGGGACGGGTGGCTACACCTTC.

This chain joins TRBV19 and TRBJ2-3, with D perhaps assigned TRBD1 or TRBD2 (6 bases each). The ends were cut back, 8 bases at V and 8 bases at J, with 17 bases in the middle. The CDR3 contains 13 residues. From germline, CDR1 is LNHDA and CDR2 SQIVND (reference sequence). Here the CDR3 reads CASGSGKGGTQYF. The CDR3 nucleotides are TGTGCCAGTGGTAGCGGCAAAGGGGGTACGCAGTATTTT.

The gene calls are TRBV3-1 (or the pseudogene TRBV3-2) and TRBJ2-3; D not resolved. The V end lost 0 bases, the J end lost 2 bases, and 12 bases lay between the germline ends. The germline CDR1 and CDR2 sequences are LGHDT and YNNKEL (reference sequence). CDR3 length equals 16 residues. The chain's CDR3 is CASSQDLGSNTDTQYF. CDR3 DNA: TGTGCCAGCAGCCAAGATCTAGGCAGTAACACAGATACGCAGTATTTT.

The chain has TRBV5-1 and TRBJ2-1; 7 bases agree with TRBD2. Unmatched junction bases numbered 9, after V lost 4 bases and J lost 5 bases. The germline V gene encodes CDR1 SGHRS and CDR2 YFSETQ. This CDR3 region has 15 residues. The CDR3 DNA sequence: TGCGCCAGCAGCCCCGCGCGAGCGGGACACAATGAGCAGTTCTTC. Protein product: CASSPARAGHNEQFF.

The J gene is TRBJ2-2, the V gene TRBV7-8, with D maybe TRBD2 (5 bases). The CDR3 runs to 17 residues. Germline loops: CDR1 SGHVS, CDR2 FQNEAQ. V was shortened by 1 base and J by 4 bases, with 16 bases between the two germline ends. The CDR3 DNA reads TGTGCCAGCAGCTTAGAGGACTCGCGAACCCCCACCGGGGAGCTGTTTTTT. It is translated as CASSLEDSRTPTGELFF.

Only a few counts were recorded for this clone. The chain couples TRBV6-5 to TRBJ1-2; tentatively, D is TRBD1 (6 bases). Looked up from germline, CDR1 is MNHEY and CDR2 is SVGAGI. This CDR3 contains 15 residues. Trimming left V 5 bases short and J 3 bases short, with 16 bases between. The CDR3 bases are TGTGCCAGCAGTCCCCCCGGACAGATTTACTATGGCTACACCTTC. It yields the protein CASSPPGQIYYGYTF.

The CDR3 DNA follows: TGTGCCAGCAGTGAAGCAAAGAACTGGGGCCCAGATACGCAGTATTTT. Its translation is CASSEAKNWGPDTQYF. The rearrangement links TRBV6-1 to TRBJ2-3, with D perhaps TRBD1 (5 bases). Germline CDR1 reads MNHNS; CDR2 reads SASEGT. V was trimmed by 0 bases and J by 4 bases, leaving 14 bases between them. CDR3 size: 16 residues.

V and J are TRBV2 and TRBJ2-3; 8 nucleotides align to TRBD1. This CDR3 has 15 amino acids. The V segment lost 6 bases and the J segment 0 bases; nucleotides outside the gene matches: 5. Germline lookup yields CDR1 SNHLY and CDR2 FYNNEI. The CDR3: CASRGQATSTDTQYF. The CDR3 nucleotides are TGTGCCAGCAGGGGACAGGCCACTAGCACAGATACGCAGTATTTT.

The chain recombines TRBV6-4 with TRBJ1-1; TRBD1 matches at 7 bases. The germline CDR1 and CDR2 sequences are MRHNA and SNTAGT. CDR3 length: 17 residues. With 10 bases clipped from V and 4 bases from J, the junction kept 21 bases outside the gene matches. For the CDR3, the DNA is TGTGCCATCCTGCCCGGACAGGACGAGAGCTTTGGCACTGAAGCTTTCTTT. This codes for CAILPGQDESFGTEAFF.

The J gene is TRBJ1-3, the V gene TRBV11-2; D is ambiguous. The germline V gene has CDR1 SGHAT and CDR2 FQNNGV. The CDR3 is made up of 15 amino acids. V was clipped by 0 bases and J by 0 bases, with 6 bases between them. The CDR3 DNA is TGTGCCAGCAGCTTAGAACAGAACTCTGGAAACACCATATATTTT. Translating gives CASSLEQNSGNTIYF.

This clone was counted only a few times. The CDR3 DNA is TGTGCCAGCAGTGCATCCGCGGGGAGATACAATGAGCAGTTCTTC. Encoded protein: CASSASAGRYNEQFF. The chain recombines TRBV6-4 with TRBJ2-1, with D perhaps matching TRBD2 (6 bases). Germline V lookup: CDR1 MRHNA, CDR2 SNTAGT. CDR3 size: 15 residues. V was clipped by 4 bases and J by 4 bases, with 14 bases between them.

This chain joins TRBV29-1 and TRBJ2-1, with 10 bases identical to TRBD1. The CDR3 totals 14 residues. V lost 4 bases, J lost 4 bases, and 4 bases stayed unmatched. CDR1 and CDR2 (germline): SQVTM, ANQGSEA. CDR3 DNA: TGCAGCGTTGCCCCGGGACAGGGGTACAATGAGCAGTTCTTC. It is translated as CSVAPGQGYNEQFF.

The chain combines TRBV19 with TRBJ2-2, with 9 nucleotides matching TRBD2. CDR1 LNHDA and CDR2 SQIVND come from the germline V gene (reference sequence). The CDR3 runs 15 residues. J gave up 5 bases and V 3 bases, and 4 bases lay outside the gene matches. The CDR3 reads CASSMGGRGTGELFF. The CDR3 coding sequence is TGTGCCAGTAGTATGGGCGGGAGGGGGACCGGGGAGCTGTTTTTT. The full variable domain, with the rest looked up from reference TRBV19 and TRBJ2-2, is DGGITQSPKYLFRKEGQNVTLSCEQNLNHDAMYWYRQDPGQGLRLIYYSQIVNDFQKGDIAEGYSVSREKKESFPLTVTSAQKNPTAFYLCASSMGGRGTGELFFGEGSRLTVL.